The present entry profiles one T cell receptor beta chain with its context. In replicate PCRs of sorted subsets, approximately 200 ng DNA, about 29,000 T cell genomes, was used. Clones were sequenced by immunoSEQ multiplex PCR, and TCRdb holds only the in-frame ones, with some missing. Of some 2.1 million clones listed, roughly 95% are singletons. This record belongs to a study of shared clonotypes between healthy human individuals. The naive CD8 population came from CD45RO-negative cells selected for CCR7, without terminally differentiated effector memory CD45RA+ cells. Free of recent acute infections or vaccinations, the donors were healthy HIV-negative adults. The length of the CDR3 is 12 residues. The germline V gene encodes CDR1 SGHVS and CDR2 FNYEAQ. Between the trimmed V and J ends, which lost 2 bases and 2 bases, there was a span of 4 bases.

The chain uses TRBV7-6 and TRBJ2-7; D remains ambiguous. The clonotype comes from a man aged 18 to 35 in good health. The source material was naive CD8+ T cells sorted from blood. The CDR3 loop is CASSLNAYEQYF. CDR3 bases: TGTGCCAGCAGCTTAAACGCCTACGAGCAGTACTTC.